The 29 T cell receptor beta chains below were found in one sample sequenced in a study of molecular identifiers for immune sequencing clone quantification. One entry per CDR3 protein, called by TCRdb with MiXCR from the PCR reads. The sample shows 10,000 to 12,000 distinct CDR3 sequences, roughly 20% of them seen only once. Sequenced: naive CD8+ T cells from blood, with Jurkat cell RNA spiked in. Subset in this sample: FACS-sorted CD8+CD4-CCR7+CD45RA+ naive T cells. The source of these receptors is a human donor in good health. Some libraries in this study had Jurkat cell RNA spiked in.

About this clonotype: This may be a read error: a much more frequent sequence differs by one nucleotide. The conserved phenylalanine or tryptophan normally closing the CDR3 is absent here, so this likely arose from a read error. The chain links TRBV25-1 to TRBJ2-5, with TRBD2 matching over 7 bases. The V and J ends lost 2 bases and 0 bases, in that order; junction bases with no gene match: 3. The CDR3 is made up of 15 amino acids. CDR1 is MGHDK and CDR2 is SYGVNS in the germline V gene. In DNA, the CDR3 is TGTGCCAGCAGTGAAGGGACTACGTACCAAGAGACCCAGTACTCC. Translating gives CASSEGTTYQETQYS.

Sample share makes this clonotype medium-sized. The genes are TRBV4-3 and TRBJ1-1, with a possible D match to TRBD1 (5 bases). Germline V gives CDR1 LGHNA, CDR2 YSLEER. This CDR3 comprises 15 residues. V gave up 0 bases and J gave up 4 bases, with 12 bases separating them. This CDR3 is CASSQDQDGGTEAFF. The CDR3 coding sequence is TGCGCCAGCAGCCAAGATCAAGACGGGGGCACTGAAGCTTTCTTT.

Notes on this clonotype: The final CDR3 position lacks the conserved phenylalanine or tryptophan, pointing to a likely read error. The chain recombines TRBV7-6 with TRBJ2-7; 7 nucleotides align to TRBD1. Trimming took 1 base from V and 2 from J; bases not matched to a gene: 5. The CDR3 has 15 amino acids. Germline V gene sequence: CDR1 SGHVS, CDR2 FNYEAQ. The CDR3 DNA sequence: TGTGCCAGCAGCTTAGGGGCGACAGGGACCTACGAGCAGTACTCC. Translated: CASSLGATGTYEQYS.

The genes are TRBV14 and TRBJ1-1; 10 positions agree with TRBD1. J was trimmed by 3 bases and V by 1 base; bases with no gene match: 5. The CDR3 sequence is 16 residues long. CDR1 and CDR2 (germline): SGHDN, FVKESK. CDR3 bases: TGTGCCAGCAGCCAAGCCACCGGGACAGGGGACACTGAAGCTTTCTTT. Its protein is CASSQATGTGDTEAFF.

The V and J genes are TRBV7-6 and TRBJ2-1; no firm D call. V was trimmed by 1 base and J by 0 bases, leaving 13 bases between them. From germline, CDR1 is SGHVS and CDR2 FNYEAQ. CDR3 length: 17 amino acids. DNA of the CDR3: TGTGCCAGCAGCTTAGACACTCCCCCTAGCTCCTACAATGAGCAGTTCTTC. Amino acids: CASSLDTPPSSYNEQFF.

This clonotype is medium-sized within its sample. The rearrangement uses TRBV11-2 and TRBJ2-3; the D gene is possibly TRBD1 (5 bases). V gave up 1 base and J gave up 6 bases, with 17 bases separating them. Germline assignment: CDR1 SGHAT and CDR2 FQNNGV. This CDR3 has 16 residues. The CDR3 nucleotides are TGTGCCAGCAGCTTAGTGGTGCACAGGCTCAGGGATACGCAGTATTTT. Encoded protein: CASSLVVHRLRDTQYF.

The rearrangement uses TRBV4-1 and TRBJ2-7, with D unclear. V was cut by 0 bases and J by 0 bases, with 12 bases left in between. CDR3 length equals 16 residues. The V gene's germline CDR1 is MGHRA and CDR2 YSYEKL. As DNA, the CDR3 is TGCGCCAGCAGCCAAGACCGGCAGCTTGGCTCCTACGAGCAGTACTTC. It codes for CASSQDRQLGSYEQYF.

Sample share makes this clonotype medium-sized (0.01 to 0.1%). The V call is TRBV7-9, the J call TRBJ2-3, with D tentatively TRBD2 (5 bases). CDR1 SEHNR and CDR2 FQNEAQ come from the germline V gene (reference sequence). Trimming cost V 5 bases and J 2 bases, with 11 bases left between them. CDR3 length equals 14 residues. The CDR3 spells CASSPTKNTDTQYF. The CDR3, as DNA: TGTGCCAGCAGCCCGACTAAAAACACAGATACGCAGTATTTT. The entire variable domain, with the rest obtained from reference TRBV7-9 and TRBJ2-3, is as follows: DTGVSQNPRHKITKRGQNVTFRCDPISEHNRLYWYRQTLGQGPEFLTYFQNEAQLEKSRLLSDRFSAERPKGSFSTLEIQRTEQGDSAMYLCASSPTKNTDTQYFGPGTRLTVL.

The table lists this clonotype with a few counts. A much larger clonotype is one base distant, so this may be a read error. In DNA, the CDR3 is TGTGCCAGCAGCTTCGCAGGGGGGAACGCGCAGTACTTC. Translating gives CASSFAGGNAQYF. The genes are TRBV7-6 and TRBJ2-7, with D maybe TRBD1 (7 bases). From germline, CDR1 is SGHVS and CDR2 FNYEAQ. V was trimmed by 3 bases and J by 9 bases, leaving 15 bases between them. The CDR3 has 13 residues.

Comments on this clonotype: Just one base apart from a much larger clone, this may be a read error. The chain carries TRBV5-1 and TRBJ2-3; the D gene is possibly TRBD2 (5 bases). CDR1 is SGHRS, CDR2 YFSETQ, per germline. The CDR3 runs 12 residues. CDR3 loop: CTSSTRSDTQYF. For the CDR3, the DNA is TGCACCAGCAGCACTAGGTCGGATACGCAGTATTTT.

Regarding this clonotype: The conserved final phenylalanine or tryptophan is absent from the CDR3, which likely points to a read error. The rearrangement uses TRBV7-2 and TRBJ2-3; a possible D gene is TRBD1 (5 bases). CDR1 and CDR2 from the germline V gene are SGHTA and FQGNSA. The CDR3 runs to 13 residues. The chain's CDR3 is CASSSSLTDTQYL. Here the CDR3 DNA reads TGTGCGAGCAGCTCCTCACTGACAGATACTCAGTATCTT.

This clonotype was observed at least ten times. The chain carries TRBV27 and TRBJ2-3; TRBD1 or TRBD2 may be the D gene (6 bases each). Trimming cost V 3 bases and J 10 bases, with 17 bases left between them. The CDR3 contains 14 residues. CDR1 is MNHEY, CDR2 SMNVEV, per germline (reference sequence). Here the CDR3 DNA reads TGTGCCAGCAGTTTCTTAGGGGGGACTCCGGCGCAGTATTTT. This sequence encodes CASSFLGGTPAQYF.

The chain couples TRBV29-1 to TRBJ2-1, with 7 bases identical to TRBD2. V was clipped by 3 bases and J by 0 bases; unmatched bases: 5. This CDR3 contains 15 residues. Germline assignment: CDR1 SQVTM and CDR2 ANQGSEA. The DNA of the CDR3 is TGCAGCGTTGATCGGCGCGGGAGCTCCTACAATGAGCAGTTCTTC. It codes for CSVDRRGSSYNEQFF.

This clonotype rates as medium-sized (0.01 to 0.1%). For the CDR3, the DNA is TGCAGCGCTAGGACTAGCGGGAGGGCGGAGGAGACCCAGTACTTC. It encodes CSARTSGRAEETQYF. The V and J genes are TRBV29-1 and TRBJ2-5, with 15 bases identical to TRBD2. The CDR3 loop spans 15 amino acids. Per germline, CDR1 SQVTM and CDR2 ANQGSEA. With 7 bases clipped from V and 5 bases from J, the junction kept 8 bases outside the gene matches.

Notes on this clonotype: A read error is possible here, since a much larger clone lies one base away. The chain carries TRBV20-1 and TRBJ2-5; D not certain. Germline V gives CDR1 DFQATT, CDR2 SNEGSKA (reference sequence). The CDR3 sequence is 15 residues long. The CDR3 DNA follows: TGCAGTGCTGGAGATCCCGACAACGCCTTCTGGATCCAGTACTTC. Translated, it gives CSAGDPDNAFWIQYF.

With respect to this clonotype: A much larger clone lies one base from this, so it may be a read error. This sequence joins TRBV15 and TRBJ2-1, with 8 bases matching TRBD2. Germline CDR1 and CDR2: LNHNV and YYDKDF (reference sequence). The V gene end was trimmed by 8 bases and the J gene end by 4 bases; junction bases not matched to a gene: 19. The CDR3 is made up of 18 amino acids. This CDR3 reads CATVLRQAGGPPYNEQFF. The CDR3 bases are TGTGCCACCGTATTACGGCAGGCGGGAGGACCACCTTACAATGAGCAGTTCTTC.

The J gene is TRBJ2-2, the V gene TRBV10-3; D gene uncertain. Germline V gives CDR1 ENHRY, CDR2 SYGVKD. Trimming pared 4 bases from V and 2 bases from J, leaving 8 bases between. The CDR3 length is 14 residues. This chain's CDR3 is CAISGGPNTGELFF. The DNA of the CDR3 is TGTGCCATCAGTGGTGGGCCTAACACCGGGGAGCTGTTTTTT.

This rearrangement joins TRBV6-2 or TRBV6-3 to TRBJ1-5; D remains unclear. V lost 4 bases to trimming and J lost 1 base, with 2 bases between them. Germline V lookup: CDR1 MNHEY, CDR2 SVGEGT. The CDR3 extends over 12 amino acids. For the CDR3, the DNA is TGTGCCAGCAGTTTAAGCAATCAGCCCCAGCATTTT. Translating gives CASSLSNQPQHF.

Within the sample, this clonotype is medium-sized. The V call is TRBV7-9, the J call TRBJ2-5; D not resolved. Per germline, CDR1 SEHNR and CDR2 FQNEAQ (reference sequence). Trimming removed 1 base at V and 0 bases at J, with 9 bases between. This CDR3 has 15 amino acids. The CDR3 nucleotides read TGTGCCAGCAGCTTAGGATCAGGTTACCAAGAGACCCAGTACTTC. It is translated as CASSLGSGYQETQYF.

This clonotype was found a few times. This chain uses TRBV20-1 with TRBJ1-2, with 7 nucleotides matching TRBD1. The CDR3 covers 15 residues. Germline lookup yields CDR1 DFQATT and CDR2 SNEGSKA (reference sequence). V gave up 0 bases and J gave up 6 bases; unmatched junction bases: 10. The CDR3 DNA follows: TGCAGTGCTAGAGATCCTACAGGGGCTTGGGATGGCTACACCTTC. Residues: CSARDPTGAWDGYTF.

This chain links TRBV7-9 with TRBJ2-2; D uncertain. The ends were cut back, 2 bases at V and 12 bases at J, with 19 bases in the middle. Germline-derived CDR1 and CDR2 are SEHNR and FQNEAQ (reference sequence). This CDR3 is 15 amino acids long. CDR3 bases: TGTGCCAGCAGCTTACATCTCAGTCCAGCTAACCAGCTGTTTTTT. Its translation: CASSLHLSPANQLFF.

About this clonotype: A single base separates this from a much larger clone, so it may be a read error. CDR3 bases: TGTGCCAGCAGTAGGAGTGCAACTAATGAAAAACTGTGTTTT. It codes for CASSRSATNEKLCF. The chain combines TRBV3-1 with TRBJ1-4; no definite D call. This CDR3 spans 14 amino acids. CDR1 and CDR2 from the germline V gene are LGHDT and YNNKEL (reference sequence).

There are many counts of this clonotype. The chain carries TRBV6-5 and TRBJ1-1; 7 bases agree with TRBD1. Germline V gene sequence: CDR1 MNHEY, CDR2 SVGAGI. The CDR3 runs to 17 residues. With 5 bases clipped from V and 3 bases from J, the junction kept 15 bases outside the gene matches. CDR3 in DNA: TGTGCCAGCAGTGCCCATGGCGGCAGGGGGTTGGACACTGAAGCTTTCTTT. As protein: CASSAHGGRGLDTEAFF.

The genes are TRBV4-3 and TRBJ2-7; TRBD1 might be the D (6 bases). The germline V gene has CDR1 LGHNA and CDR2 YSLEER. Trimming took off 1 base at V and 5 bases at J, with 21 bases between the two ends. The CDR3 totals 17 residues. The CDR3 region is CASSQGILTTGIDEQYF. DNA of the CDR3: TGCGCCAGCAGCCAAGGAATATTAACGACAGGTATCGACGAGCAGTACTTC.

There are many counts of this clonotype. The chain is built from TRBV29-1 and TRBJ2-7; possible D gene TRBD1, 5 bases. This CDR3 spans 11 amino acids. Germline lookup yields CDR1 SQVTM and CDR2 ANQGSEA. The ends were cut back, 4 bases at V and 3 bases at J, with 7 bases in the middle. CDR3 nucleotides: TGCAGCGTTGTTCAGGGCTACGAGCAGTACTTC. As protein: CSVVQGYEQYF.

Notes on this clonotype: At one boundary the junction diverges from the germline segment, which might be a read error. This rearrangement joins TRBV3-1 to TRBJ2-3; a possible D gene is TRBD1 (5 bases). Per the germline V gene, CDR1 is LGHDT and CDR2 is YNNKEL (reference sequence). The CDR3 spans 16 residues. In DNA, the CDR3 is TGTGCCCGCCGCCAACTAACCTGGGGCCCGTCCGCTACGCCGTCTTTT. Its translation: CARRQLTWGPSATPSF.

This clonotype has at least ten counts. J is TRBJ2-2 and V is TRBV6-2 or TRBV6-3, with 9 bases fitting TRBD2. V lost 2 bases to trimming and J lost 3 bases; unmatched junction nucleotides: 7. The CDR3 has 17 amino acids. Germline V gene sequence: CDR1 MNHEY, CDR2 SVGEGT. CDR3 nucleotides: TGTGCCAGCAGTTACAGAGGCGGGGGGGCCTACACCGGGGAGCTGTTTTTT. This codes for CASSYRGGGAYTGELFF.

The chain has TRBV19 and TRBJ2-1; D unresolved. The CDR3 has 11 residues. V lost 5 bases and J lost 10, with 9 bases in between. Germline CDR1 reads LNHDA; CDR2 reads SQIVND (reference sequence). The chain's CDR3 is CASSLAGEQFF. The CDR3 DNA sequence: TGTGCCAGTAGTTTAGCTGGGGAGCAGTTCTTC. The entire variable domain, with the rest obtained from reference TRBV19 and TRBJ2-1, is as follows: DGGITQSPKYLFRKEGQNVTLSCEQNLNHDAMYWYRQDPGQGLRLIYYSQIVNDFQKGDIAEGYSVSREKKESFPLTVTSAQKNPTAFYLCASSLAGEQFFGPGTRLTVL.

This chain joins TRBV5-1 and TRBJ1-2; the D gene is possibly TRBD1 (6 bases). V lost 4 bases to trimming and J lost 8 bases, with 24 bases between them. CDR3 size: 16 residues. Germline V gene data show CDR1 as SGHRS and CDR2 as YFSETQ. CDR3 loop: CASSLGWGDDRRGYTF. Here the CDR3 DNA reads TGCGCCAGCAGCCTGGGATGGGGGGACGACAGGCGAGGCTACACCTTC.